This is a list of T cell receptor beta chains from one sample in a study of human T cells and chemical hapten exposure. TCRdb used MiXCR to reprocess the RACE reads, holding one entry per CDR3 protein. In the table there are 95,000 to 150,000 distinct CDR3 sequences, approximately 10% of which are singletons. This specimen consisted of whole blood, obtained in connection with sensitization to the hapten diphenylcyclopropenone (DPC). These receptors were taken from a woman aged 45 to 65 with alopecia areata. Some clones in this sample may be carry-over from other donors' samples. CDR3s include the opening cysteine and the closing phenylalanine or tryptophan. Each record gives: J gene, V gene, CDR3 protein.

TRBJ1-4	TRBV29-1	CSVEAARDEKLFF
TRBJ2-6	TRBV6-2/TRBV6-3	CATYGISGANVLTF
TRBJ2-3	TRBV29-1	CSVDLAGGSDTQYF
TRBJ2-1	TRBV6-2/TRBV6-3	CASSRREVLNEQFF
TRBJ2-1	TRBV4-3	CASSQGGEGYNEQFF
TRBJ2-4	TRBV5-4	CASSPPGQGNLQYF
TRBJ2-3	TRBV5-1	CASSLEGSTTDTQYF
TRBJ2-1	TRBV28	CASSYRGRPRNEQFF
TRBJ2-3	TRBV27	CASSYPGLAGGRNTQYF
TRBJ2-4	TRBV2	CASRAALDRALAKNIQYF
TRBJ2-3	TRBV11-1	CASRSSGGAGDTQYF
TRBJ2-2	TRBV5-8	CASTTWGAGFTGELFF
TRBJ2-3	TRBV20-1	CSASSLQGMTDTQYF
TRBJ2-2	TRBV7-9	CASSLVTNTGELFF
TRBJ2-3	TRBV11-1	CASSTRPTSGGVTDTQYF
TRBJ1-1	TRBV5-1	CASSPSGRRGEAFF
TRBJ1-1	TRBV7-2	CASSPQNFNTEAFF